The entry below describes one T cell receptor beta chain. The specificity of this receptor is unknown. No quality values exist for individual bases; no much larger clone is one base distant. This sample is part of a study of relationships among human T cell subsets (dated by TCRdb to the early 2010s). General notes on the study: Sequencing was performed on eight distinct blood T cell populations: pan T, CD8 cytotoxic, regulatory, Th1, Th2, naive plus transitional, activated and memory cells.

To obtain CD8+ cytotoxic T cells, negative selection with anti-CD4 multisort beads was done first, followed by positive selection with anti-CD8 beads. Miltenyi superparamagnetic beads coated with subset-specific monoclonal antibodies were used to isolate the T cell subsets. Every T cell population came from peripheral blood. Whole blood was subjected to Ficoll separation to obtain mononuclear cells, from which monocytes were subsequently depleted using anti-CD14 microbeads. Right after isolation, the cell populations were resuspended in RNAprotect reagent. Library creation used multiplex PCR. The sequencing machine was a 454 GS FLX. Semiquantitative ARM-PCR was used to amplify the TCR alpha and beta CDR3 regions from mRNA. In ARM-PCR, tagged nested gene-specific primers were used first, and communal superprimers then performed exponential amplification. Before the first-round PCR products went through the second amplification round, exonuclease was used to remove the nested primers. The amplicons were sequenced on the 454 platform, which can rapidly sequence millions of DNA fragments without cloning bias. A read mappable to both V and J germline segments was defined as an effective read. Regarding the original processing steps: IRmap, which uses pyromap, a Smith-Waterman modification adapted to 454 sequencing errors, was used to assign reads to germline V, D and J segments. D-beta assignments were filtered with cutoffs set at the 99th percentile of alignment scores obtained from simulated random sequences. The amino acids between the conserved V-segment Y[YFLI]C motif and the J-segment [FW]GXGT motif were defined as CDR3. Repertoire diversity was estimated with a compound Poisson process model previously applied to large-scale EST data. A procedure for detecting cross-contamination was used to argue that sample contamination was not the source of the shared CDR3s. TCRdb handled the public reads itself, with Q25 trimming in fastp and clone calling in MiXCR, and kept productive beta chains. Rows with a matching CDR3 protein are joined into one entry that keeps the most common DNA and genes. These V and J calls derive from TCRdb rather than the authors' analysis. This sample holds some 5,400 distinct CDR3 sequences; less than 80% were observed only once. The ten largest clones capture 57% of the sample.

Counted from cysteine to phenylalanine, this CDR3 has 15 amino acids. Of all the DNA, just the CDR3 is kept, 45 bases in frame from base 1. The junction carries 13 bases between V and J, which are trimmed by 5 bases and 0 bases respectively. CDR1 and CDR2, per the germline V gene, are MGHDK and SYGVNS. Overall study outcomes, separate from this receptor: Substantial CDR3 sharing among Th1, Th2 and regulatory T cells was interpreted as suggesting stochastic cell fate choices. More than 55% of CD8+ cytotoxic sequences came from clones with more than 100 reads, while the regulatory and Th2 subsets showed few clones of that size. The bead-based sorting was unable to rule out the presence of a CD4+CD8+ double-positive population. The seven subsets showed no statistically significant differences in V, D and J usage, CDR3 length, or N-nucleotide additions.

This receptor chain uses TRBV25-1 and TRBJ2-5; TRBD2 is perhaps the D gene, given 6 matching bases. Sequencing input: CD8+ T cells sorted from blood. This sequence originates from a man in his forties in good health. The CDR3 protein sequence reads: CASSRLVRNQETQYF. In nucleotide form, the sequence is TGTGCCAGCAGTAGACTAGTAAGAAACCAAGAGACCCAGTACTTC. Where the CDR3 stops, the reference TRBV25-1 and TRBJ2-5 genes take over; the full variable domain is EADIYQTPRYLVIGTGKKITLECSQTMGHDKMYWYQQDPGMELHLIHYSYGVNSTEKGDLSSESTVSRIRTEHFPLTLESARPSHTSQYLCASSRLVRNQETQYFGPGTRLLVL.